One sample yielded the 18 T cell receptor beta chains listed below, sequenced in a study of Graves' ophthalmopathy and Graves' hyperthyroidism listed by TCRdb under 2018. TCRdb lists the instrument as Illumina HiSeq 2000. For repertoire sequencing, TCR beta CDR3 regions were amplified from RNA transcripts. HTBI primers and the Qiagen OneStep RT-PCR kit were used in a first-round RT-PCR, which was followed by a second-round multiplex PCR, size selection and purification. TCRdb itself trimmed the public reads at Q25 with fastp, ran MiXCR and retained productive beta chains. Records with the same CDR3 protein are collapsed into one entry carrying the most frequent genes and DNA. The sample data list about 600,000 distinct CDR3 sequences, and approximately 35% of these were observed just once. The top ten constitute 4% to 5% of the sample. Sequences were obtained from peripheral blood or thyroid tissue (not recorded which). Receptor source: an adult man with Graves' hyperthyroidism.

This chain connects TRBV2 to TRBJ1-4; 8 bases agree with TRBD1. The CDR3 consists of 14 residues. The germline CDR1 and CDR2 sequences are SNHLY and FYNNEI. J lost 4 bases, V lost 7 bases, and 5 bases had no gene match. Written as DNA, the CDR3 is TGTGCCAGCAATCGACAGGGGCTTAATGAAAAACTGTTTTTT. Translation: CASNRQGLNEKLFF.

The rearrangement joins TRBV10-3 to TRBJ2-3; 11 bases map to TRBD2. There are 18 residues in the CDR3. Per the germline V gene, CDR1 is ENHRY and CDR2 is SYGVKD. V lost 0 bases to trimming and J lost 5 bases; unmatched junction nucleotides: 10. CDR3 protein: CAISESTIAGGREDTQYF. The CDR3 nucleotides read TGTGCCATCAGTGAGTCCACTATAGCGGGGGGGCGAGAAGATACGCAGTATTTT.

Note on this clonotype: Mismatch with germline at one junction end may stem from a read error. This rearrangement joins TRBV20-1 to TRBJ2-3, with 9 bases aligning to TRBD2. The CDR3 totals 15 residues. CDR1 is DFQATT and CDR2 is SNEGSKA in the germline V gene (reference sequence). The CDR3 nucleotides read TGCAGTGCCACAACTAGCGGGTCGAGCACAGATACGCAGTGTTTT. Amino acid sequence: CSATTSGSSTDTQCF.

This chain uses TRBV20-1 with TRBJ2-1, with 12 bases matching TRBD2. The CDR3 has 15 residues. V shed 4 bases, J shed 7 bases, and the junction held 8 bases outside the gene matches. The germline CDR1 and CDR2 sequences are DFQATT and SNEGSKA (reference sequence). Written as DNA, the CDR3 is TGCAGTGCTACTGAGACTAGCGGGAGATGGAATGAGCAGTTCTTC. Translation: CSATETSGRWNEQFF.

This clonotype was detected many times. The chain joins TRBV5-8 to TRBJ1-2, with D uncertain. Germline V CDR1 and CDR2: SGHTS, YDEGEE. This CDR3 comprises 14 residues. The V end lost 0 bases, the J end lost 7 bases, and 13 bases lay between the germline ends. CDR3 DNA: TGTGCCAGCAGCTTGGAGAGGGTGGAGGCTGGCTACACCTTC. This encodes CASSLERVEAGYTF. The full variable domain, completed using reference TRBV5-8 and TRBJ1-2, is EAGVTQSPTHLIKTRGQQATLRCSPISGHTSVYWYQQALGLGLQFLLWYDEGEERNRGNFPPRFSGRQFPNYSSELNVNALELEDSALYLCASSLERVEAGYTFGSGTRLTVV.

The chain has TRBV7-9 and TRBJ2-5; 9 bases map to TRBD1. V gave up 5 bases and J gave up 4 bases; unmatched junction bases: 8. Germline CDR1 is SEHNR and CDR2 is FQNEAQ (reference sequence). The CDR3 extends over 15 amino acids. This chain's CDR3 is CASSTTGGATETQYF. In DNA, the CDR3 is TGTGCCAGCAGCACAACAGGGGGCGCAACAGAGACCCAGTACTTC.

This clonotype showed up many times. This sequence joins TRBV3-1 and TRBJ2-5; D call uncertain. The CDR3 is 12 residues long. The germline CDR1 and CDR2 sequences are LGHDT and YNNKEL (reference sequence). Deletions cut 1 base from V and 4 bases from J, with 4 bases between. The CDR3 sequence: CASSQVRETQYF. The CDR3 region has the DNA TGTGCCAGCAGCCAAGTACGAGAGACCCAGTACTTC.

This clonotype came up a few times. This chain uses TRBV30 with TRBJ1-2; TRBD1 might be the D (5 bases). Trimming took off 8 bases at V and 5 bases at J, with 12 bases between the two ends. The CDR3 length is 11 residues. Germline loops: CDR1 GTSNPN, CDR2 SVGIG (reference sequence). The DNA of the CDR3 is TGTGCCGTGGCTCGGGGGTATGGCTACACCTTC. This encodes CAVARGYGYTF.

This clonotype appeared a single time. This could be a read error, since a much larger clone is one nucleotide away. The V gene is TRBV12-3 or TRBV12-4, the J gene TRBJ1-5; possibly TRBD1 for D (6 bases). The CDR3 totals 14 residues. V was trimmed by 11 bases and J by 2 bases, leaving 16 bases between them. The CDR3 coding sequence is TGTGCCGGCGCCAGGGGAAGGGGCAATCAGCCCCAGCATTTT. It codes for CAGARGRGNQPQHF.

This clonotype was recorded a few times. V gene TRBV18 combines with J gene TRBJ2-5; 8 bases line up with TRBD2. CDR1 is KGHSH, CDR2 LQKENI, per germline. CDR3 length: 15 amino acids. J lost 5 bases, V lost 2 bases, and 7 bases had no gene match. CDR3 bases: TGTGCCAGCTCACCAGTGCGGGAGGAGTTGGAGACCCAGTACTTC. Translating it yields CASSPVREELETQYF.

V and J are TRBV7-8 and TRBJ1-5; a possible D gene is TRBD1 (6 bases). Trimming pared 7 bases from V and 7 bases from J, leaving 11 bases between. This CDR3 region has 12 residues. The germline V gene has CDR1 SGHVS and CDR2 FQNEAQ. CDR3 in amino acids: CASIPGVQPQHF. CDR3 in DNA: TGTGCCAGCATACCAGGGGTGCAGCCCCAGCATTTT.

This clonotype was detected only a few times. The V and J genes are TRBV12-3 or TRBV12-4 and TRBJ2-7; TRBD1 matches at 9 bases. After removal of 5 bases from V and 2 bases from J, the junction contained 4 bases not matched to a gene. CDR3 length: 14 residues. This chain's CDR3 is CASSPGDRAYEQYF. The CDR3 DNA is TGTGCCAGCAGTCCAGGGGACAGGGCCTACGAGCAGTACTTC.

The gene calls are TRBV11-1 and TRBJ2-5, with D tentatively TRBD1 (9 bases). The germline V gene has CDR1 SGHAT and CDR2 FQDESV (reference sequence). The CDR3 runs 18 residues. Trimming shortened V by 7 bases and J by 5 bases, and 29 bases separated the two germline ends. The CDR3 DNA is TGTGCCAGCACCCCAGGGCGAGAGCGGGGGACAGGGACCGAGACCCAGTACTTC. Its translation: CASTPGRERGTGTETQYF.

This clonotype was observed at least ten times. The CDR3 is CASSQRGGVETQYF. The CDR3 DNA sequence: TGCGCCAGCAGCCAACGTGGAGGGGTCGAGACCCAGTACTTC. V gene TRBV4-1 combines with J gene TRBJ2-5; D might be TRBD2 (6 bases). This CDR3 region has 14 residues. Trimming took off 2 bases at V and 5 bases at J, with 12 bases between the two ends. In germline, CDR1 is MGHRA, CDR2 YSYEKL.

The chain couples TRBV4-2 to TRBJ1-5; D call uncertain. The CDR3 is 19 amino acids. Per germline, CDR1 LGHNA and CDR2 YNFKEQ. V dropped 0 bases and J dropped 0 bases, with 18 bases sitting between them. The CDR3 spells CASSQDVPSFHYSNQPQHF. The CDR3 DNA follows: TGTGCCAGCAGCCAAGATGTCCCCAGCTTCCACTATAGCAATCAGCCCCAGCATTTT.

This rearrangement joins TRBV29-1 to TRBJ2-7, with 7 positions matching TRBD1. Trimming removed 7 bases from V and 2 bases from J; junction bases left unmatched: 5. Per germline, CDR1 SQVTM and CDR2 ANQGSEA. This CDR3 region has 12 residues. The CDR3 DNA reads as TGCAGCGAAGACAGGGTCCCCTACGAGCAGTACTTC. Its translation is CSEDRVPYEQYF.

This clonotype has a count of ten or more. The chain has TRBV3-1 and TRBJ1-1; D is unresolved. The CDR3 runs 15 residues. Germline V gene sequence: CDR1 LGHDT, CDR2 YNNKEL (reference sequence). The V end lost 0 bases, the J end lost 7 bases, and 15 bases lay between the germline ends. The CDR3 protein is CASSQDHGGRSEAFF. CDR3 nucleotide sequence: TGTGCCAGCAGCCAAGATCACGGTGGGAGGAGTGAAGCTTTCTTT.

This clonotype came up many times. At one end, the junction sequence differs from germline, possibly due to a read error. The V gene is TRBV6-1, the J gene TRBJ1-1, with D unclear. Germline V gene lookup returns CDR1 MNHNS and CDR2 SASEGT. This CDR3 comprises 16 residues. CDR3 loop: CASNEVEARLNTEAFF. The CDR3 DNA is TGTGCCAGCAATGAAGTGGAAGCCAGACTGAACACTGAAGCTTTCTTT.